This TCR beta chain was obtained from a study of a mutant IDH1 vaccine in newly diagnosed glioma. Whole-study findings and limits: Of the patients, 85% to 95% had vaccine-induced immune responses.

Stated time point: baseline, week 1 (first vaccination visit). Indicated treatment: pre-vaccination baseline after standard-of-care therapy. Method: immunoSEQ multiplex PCR; TCRdb's copy keeps in-frame clones and lacks some. This table holds 50,000 or so clones, about 82% found once. As regards this clone: Its antigen is undetermined.

This sequence originates from a man between 18 and 35 years old with glioma. This sample comprised PBMCs, obtained from a glioma patient treated with radiotherapy, temozolomide or both.

DNA of the CDR3: TGTGCCAGCAGCTTTGACAGGGCCCACACTGAAGCTTTCTTT. As protein: CASSFDRAHTEAFF. The chain couples TRBV7-2 to TRBJ1-1; 7 nucleotides line up with TRBD1. The CDR3 consists of 14 residues. From germline, CDR1 is SGHTA and CDR2 FQGNSA. V shed 3 bases, J shed 3 bases, and the junction held 4 bases outside the gene matches.